These 28 T cell receptor beta chains were all obtained from the same sample, sequenced in a study of regulatory T cells in long-lasting Graves disease (dated by TCRdb to about 2021). The sample's time point label, in plain terms: newly diagnosed GD, antithyroid drugs for less than 3 months. For both TCR sequencing and RNA sequencing, RNA was extracted from PBMCs using TRIzol. Library preparation employed multiplex PCR. Sequencing instrument: Illumina HiSeq 4000. iRepertoire HTBI primers and Arm-PCR amplification of CDR3 regions were used to construct TCR beta libraries. TCRdb ran its own pipeline on the public reads, namely fastp trimming at Q25 and MiXCR clone calling, and kept in-frame beta chains. Rows merge per CDR3 protein into single entries with the most common DNA and genes. The sample yields around 400,000 distinct CDR3 sequences; 12% were counted once. The ten largest clonotypes hold over 15% of the sample.

The sample was also reused in another study, on T cells in Graves' hyperthyroidism and ophthalmopathy.

The sample consisted of peripheral blood mononuclear cells (PBMCs), taken at new diagnosis, from a patient treated with antithyroid drugs. The receptor set was obtained from a woman aged 18-29 years with Graves disease. Donor details come from another sample of the same person, matched by shared clones.

To note about this clonotype: This clone may be a read error of a much larger clone one base away. The CDR3 ends on some other residue instead of the conserved phenylalanine or tryptophan, so this is likely a read error. The chain employs TRBV6-2 or TRBV6-3 and TRBJ1-1; 7 positions agree with TRBD1. The CDR3 totals 14 residues. In germline, CDR1 is MNHEY, CDR2 SVGEGT. Germline trimming cut 2 bases from V and 1 base from J; bases unmatched to any gene: 1. The CDR3 region is CASSYGTANTEAFS. The CDR3, as DNA: TGTGCCAGCAGTTACGGGACAGCGAACACTGAAGCTTTCTCT.

V gene TRBV7-8 combines with J gene TRBJ1-5; D is perhaps TRBD1 (5 bases). CDR3 length: 16 residues. Trimming took 1 base from V and 5 from J, leaving 15 bases between them. Germline V gene sequence: CDR1 SGHVS, CDR2 FQNEAQ. The CDR3 nucleotides read TGTGCCAGCAGCTTAGAGGCTAGGGGTGGCGATCAGCCCCAGCATTTT. It specifies CASSLEARGGDQPQHF.

The chain links TRBV14 to TRBJ2-5; TRBD2 matches at 7 bases. This CDR3 has 14 residues. With V trimmed by 2 bases and J by 4 bases, 4 bases remained unmatched. Looked up from germline, CDR1 is SGHDN and CDR2 is FVKESK. The CDR3 DNA reads as TGTGCCAGCAGCCAACGGGAGCGGGGAGAGACCCAGTACTTC. This translates into CASSQRERGETQYF. Drawing the rest from reference TRBV14 and TRBJ2-5, the complete variable domain is EAGVTQFPSHSVIEKGQTVTLRCDPISGHDNLYWYRRVMGKEIKFLLHFVKESKQDESGMPNNRFLAERTGGTYSTLKVQPAELEDSGVYFCASSQRERGETQYFGPGTRLLVL.

The V gene is TRBV20-1, the J gene TRBJ2-2; TRBD2 might be the D (6 bases). This CDR3 region has 17 residues. Germline CDR1 is DFQATT and CDR2 is SNEGSKA (reference sequence). Trimming cost V 5 bases and J 1 base, with 20 bases left between them. CDR3 sequence (DNA): TGCAGTGCTTTGGGGGGAGCTCAACCATTGAACACCGGGGAGCTGTTTTTT. Translating it yields CSALGGAQPLNTGELFF.

This clonotype was recorded many times. CDR3 loop: CASNNWGQGRGEQYF. In DNA form, the CDR3 reads TGTGCCAGCAACAACTGGGGGCAGGGCAGGGGGGAGCAGTACTTC. V and J are TRBV28 and TRBJ2-7; 7 positions match TRBD1. V was pared by 7 bases and J by 7 bases, with 16 bases of the junction left unmatched. The CDR3 is 15 residues long. Germline assignment: CDR1 MDHEN and CDR2 SYDVKM.

A remark on this clonotype: The junction differs from germline at one of its ends, possibly a read error. The CDR3 is CNASSSGRHNEQFF. Written as DNA, the CDR3 is TGCAATGCTAGCTCTAGCGGACGACACAATGAGCAGTTCTTC. The chain has TRBV20-1 and TRBJ2-1; TRBD2 aligns across 7 bases. CDR3 length equals 14 residues. The germline V gene has CDR1 DFQATT and CDR2 SNEGSKA (reference sequence).

This clonotype occurred many times. V and J are TRBV20-1 and TRBJ2-5, with TRBD2 identical over 8 bases. The junction had 8 bases not matched to a gene; V was cut back by 4 bases and J by 1 base. The length of the CDR3 is 15 residues. The V gene's germline CDR1 is DFQATT and CDR2 SNEGSKA (reference sequence). CDR3 protein: CSATDSGVIQETQYF. The CDR3 DNA is TGCAGTGCTACAGATAGCGGGGTTATCCAAGAGACCCAGTACTTC.

In its sample, this clonotype was seen a few times. A much larger clone is a single base away; this may be a read error. The chain couples TRBV3-1 to TRBJ2-5; 8 bases are a match to TRBD1. The V gene's germline CDR1 is LGHDT and CDR2 YNNKEL (reference sequence). The CDR3 contains 17 residues. The CDR3 reads CASSHHNMDRASETQHF. The CDR3 nucleotides read TGTGCCAGCAGCCATCATAATATGGACAGGGCGTCAGAGACCCAGCACTTC.

This clonotype was counted ten times or more. CDR3 in DNA: TGTGCCAGCAGTTTCCCCCGGGTGAAGTGCCAAGAGACCCAGTACTTC. Amino acid sequence: CASSFPRVKCQETQYF. The chain combines TRBV27 with TRBJ2-5; the D is unclear. V lost 3 bases, J lost 1 base, and 15 bases lay in between. There are 16 residues in the CDR3. Germline CDR1 reads MNHEY; CDR2 reads SMNVEV (reference sequence).

This rearrangement joins TRBV27 to TRBJ2-2, with D perhaps TRBD2 (5 bases). The V and J ends lost 7 bases and 6 bases respectively, with 15 bases between them. Germline CDR1 is MNHEY and CDR2 is SMNVEV (reference sequence). CDR3 length: 14 amino acids. In DNA, the CDR3 is TGTGCCAGCAAATGGCTAGGGCGGGCCGGGGAGCTGTTTTTT. Its protein is CASKWLGRAGELFF.

This clonotype turned up a few times. This CDR3 fails to terminate in the conserved phenylalanine or tryptophan, so it likely reflects a read error. The J gene is TRBJ2-7, the V gene TRBV28; TRBD1 might be the D (6 bases). CDR3 length: 16 amino acids. Per the germline V gene, CDR1 is MDHEN and CDR2 is SYDVKM. The V end lost 6 bases, the J end lost 4 bases, and 22 bases lay between the germline ends. The CDR3 is CASSPHRTAQTYEQYS. As DNA, the CDR3 is TGTGCCAGCAGCCCACATAGGACAGCGCAGACTTACGAGCAGTACTCC.

The table lists this clonotype with many counts. The chain is built from TRBV10-3 and TRBJ2-1; a possible D gene is TRBD1 (6 bases). CDR1 ENHRY and CDR2 SYGVKD come from the germline V gene. The V gene lost 2 bases and the J gene lost 8 bases, with 19 bases spanning the gap. CDR3 length: 16 residues. The CDR3 protein is CAISEDPRTGWDEQFF. CDR3 bases: TGTGCCATCAGTGAGGACCCCCGAACAGGGTGGGATGAGCAGTTCTTC.

To note about this clonotype: The junction departs from the called germline gene at one end, perhaps through a read error. This chain joins TRBV19 and TRBJ1-2; no reliable D call. Per the germline V gene, CDR1 is LNHDA and CDR2 is SQIVND (reference sequence). The CDR3 loop spans 15 amino acids. CDR3 nucleotide sequence: TGTGCCAGTATTCCGTTAGCAGGAGAAAACTATTGCTACACCTTC. Its protein is CASIPLAGENYCYTF.

This clonotype was seen at least ten times. The chain uses TRBV12-3 or TRBV12-4 and TRBJ1-6; TRBD1 is a possible D gene (5 bases). The CDR3 consists of 21 residues. V was clipped by 1 base and J by 0 bases, with 22 bases between them. The CDR3 region has the DNA TGTGCCAGCAGTTTAGAAAGCCGGCCTGAGACAGCAAACTCCTATAATTCACCCCTCCACTTT. Protein product: CASSLESRPETANSYNSPLHF.

Ten or more counts support this clonotype. The V call is TRBV7-9, the J call TRBJ1-4, with 8 bases aligning to TRBD1. The germline CDR1 and CDR2 sequences are SEHNR and FQNEAQ (reference sequence). The CDR3 extends over 16 amino acids. J gave up 8 bases and V 5 bases, and 13 bases lay outside the gene matches. In DNA form, the CDR3 reads TGTGCCAGCAGCCCGACAGGGGTTAACCCTCGGGAAAAACTGTTTTTT. It encodes CASSPTGVNPREKLFF.

V and J are TRBV27 and TRBJ2-7; D perhaps matches TRBD2 (6 bases). The V gene lost 7 bases and the J gene lost 1 base, with 14 bases spanning the gap. Germline assignment: CDR1 MNHEY and CDR2 SMNVEV (reference sequence). This CDR3 has 14 amino acids. Here the CDR3 reads CASTAPGTSYEQYF. DNA of the CDR3: TGTGCCAGCACCGCCCCCGGGACTTCCTACGAGCAGTACTTC.

This clonotype showed up many times. The V gene is TRBV20-1, the J gene TRBJ1-5; D ambiguous. V was clipped by 1 base and J by 3 bases, with 22 bases between them. The CDR3 is made up of 18 amino acids. Germline V CDR1 and CDR2: DFQATT, SNEGSKA (reference sequence). CDR3 amino acids: CSARGRLGLTGLNQPQHF. CDR3 coding DNA: TGCAGTGCTAGAGGGAGATTGGGTTTGACGGGCCTCAATCAGCCCCAGCATTTT.

The chain is built from TRBV30 and TRBJ1-3, with TRBD1 as a possible D gene (5 bases). Per the germline V gene, CDR1 is GTSNPN and CDR2 is SVGIG (reference sequence). This CDR3 region has 16 residues. Trimming took 2 bases from V and 0 from J, leaving 14 bases between them. DNA for the CDR3: TGTGCCTGGAGTAAGCATCAGGGAGCCTCTGGAAACACCATATATTTT. As protein: CAWSKHQGASGNTIYF.

The genes are TRBV27 and TRBJ2-3; D is unresolved. The CDR3 is 14 amino acids. Germline V gives CDR1 MNHEY, CDR2 SMNVEV (reference sequence). Trimming took off 2 bases at V and 4 bases at J, with 10 bases between the two ends. CDR3 in DNA: TGTGCCAGCAGTTTAGCGACGACTGCAGATACGCAGTATTTT. Residues: CASSLATTADTQYF.

V usage is TRBV10-3 and J usage is TRBJ1-3; D is uncertain. The V end lost 7 bases, the J end lost 2 bases, and 15 bases lay between the germline ends. CDR3 size: 15 residues. Germline CDR1 reads ENHRY; CDR2 reads SYGVKD. CDR3 residues: CAIKVDGSTGNTIYF. The CDR3, as DNA: TGTGCCATCAAGGTGGACGGGTCGACTGGAAACACCATATATTTT.

V and J are TRBV5-1 and TRBJ2-7; 10 bases agree with TRBD1. Germline lookup yields CDR1 SGHRS and CDR2 YFSETQ. The CDR3 runs 15 residues. Trimming took 5 bases from V and 6 from J; bases not matched to a gene: 11. DNA for the CDR3: TGCGCCAGCAGTCTCACCCGGACAGGGGGACCCGAGCAGTACTTC. This sequence encodes CASSLTRTGGPEQYF.

Many counts were recorded for this clonotype. V is TRBV20-1 and J is TRBJ2-2, with 12 bases lining up with TRBD2. V lost 2 bases and J lost 4; bases outside the gene matches: 11. CDR1 is DFQATT, CDR2 SNEGSKA, per germline (reference sequence). The CDR3 is 18 amino acids. The DNA for the CDR3 is TGCAGTGCTAGACCCTGGACTAGCGGGAATTTTGGCACCGGGGAGCTGTTTTTT. It yields the protein CSARPWTSGNFGTGELFF.

CDR3 protein: CASSQGLNAIYEQYF. CDR3 DNA sequence: TGCGCCAGCAGCCAAGGCCTTAACGCTATTTACGAGCAGTACTTC. This chain joins TRBV4-1 and TRBJ2-7; no definite D call. The CDR3 length is 15 residues. Germline V gene sequence: CDR1 MGHRA, CDR2 YSYEKL. The ends were cut back, 1 base at V and 4 bases at J, with 14 bases in the middle.

This clonotype was seen only a few times. The chain carries TRBV20-1 and TRBJ1-3; tentatively, D is TRBD1 (6 bases). Per the germline V gene, CDR1 is DFQATT and CDR2 is SNEGSKA (reference sequence). Trimming left V 1 base short and J 1 base short, with 14 bases between. CDR3 size: 16 residues. The CDR3 sequence is CSARVVGGESGNTIYF. The CDR3 DNA sequence: TGCAGTGCTAGAGTGGTAGGGGGTGAATCTGGAAACACCATATATTTT.

In this sample, this clonotype turned up many times. The chain links TRBV12-3 or TRBV12-4 to TRBJ2-3; D possibly uses TRBD1 or TRBD2 (5 bases each). This CDR3 comprises 15 residues. The V end lost 5 bases, the J end lost 5 bases, and 17 bases lay between the germline ends. CDR3 bases: TGTGCCAGCAGTCTGGGACCGGCTGAAGGAGATACGCAGTATTTT. Protein: CASSLGPAEGDTQYF.

The chain employs TRBV11-2 and TRBJ2-1; maybe TRBD2 (5 bases). The CDR3 contains 16 residues. V dropped 2 bases and J dropped 5 bases, with 16 bases sitting between them. The germline V gene has CDR1 SGHAT and CDR2 FQNNGV. CDR3 nucleotides: TGTGCCAGCAGCTTAACCGGACTTGGGCGACACAATGAGCAGTTCTTC. Protein: CASSLTGLGRHNEQFF.

V is TRBV7-2 and J is TRBJ2-4; D is tentatively TRBD1 or TRBD2 (5 bases each). The germline CDR1 and CDR2 sequences are SGHTA and FQGNSA. With 4 bases removed from V and 0 bases from J, the gap between germline ends came to 16 bases. CDR3 size: 17 residues. CDR3 region: CASSYQGAILAKNIQYF. The DNA of the CDR3 is TGTGCCAGCAGCTACCAGGGAGCGATCTTAGCCAAAAACATTCAGTACTTC.

This clonotype was observed at least ten times. The V call is TRBV7-2, the J call TRBJ2-2; D unresolved. Germline V gene sequence: CDR1 SGHTA, CDR2 FQGNSA. V was trimmed by 5 bases and J by 4 bases, leaving 17 bases between them. The CDR3 consists of 16 residues. CDR3 in amino acids: CASSPPVPTPTGELFF. CDR3 in DNA: TGTGCCAGCAGCCCCCCTGTCCCCACGCCCACCGGGGAGCTGTTTTTT.